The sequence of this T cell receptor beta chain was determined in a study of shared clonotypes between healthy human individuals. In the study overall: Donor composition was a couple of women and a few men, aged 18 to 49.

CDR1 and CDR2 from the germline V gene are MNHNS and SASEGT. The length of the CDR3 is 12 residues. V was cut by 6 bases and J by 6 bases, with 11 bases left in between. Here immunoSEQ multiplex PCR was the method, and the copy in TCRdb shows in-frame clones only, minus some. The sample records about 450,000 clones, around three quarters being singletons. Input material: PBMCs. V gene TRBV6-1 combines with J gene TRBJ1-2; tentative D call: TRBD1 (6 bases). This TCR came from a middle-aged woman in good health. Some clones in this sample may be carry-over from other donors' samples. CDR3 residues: CASSGDTDGYTF. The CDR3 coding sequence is TGTGCCAGCAGCGGGGACACGGATGGCTACACCTTC.